A single sample is the source of the 3 T cell receptor beta chains below, sequenced in a study of blood T cells in healthy people across ages. It was with a sample-barcoded 5' primer and a J-beta primer mix that a second PCR of roughly 7 to 12 cycles was run. TCRdb re-called the 5' RACE reads with MiXCR, one entry per CDR3 protein. The sample has around 1,000,000 distinct CDR3 sequences; 20% to 25% are singletons. These records were also assigned to another study, of T cells of mothers and their children.

The sample comprised blood. The receptor set was obtained from a girl under 10 years old in good health.

This clonotype was detected only a few times. The CDR3 DNA follows: TGTGCCAGCAGCCAAGAGGGGACCCCGAACACTGAAGCTTTCTTT. Translating it yields CASSQEGTPNTEAFF. This rearrangement joins TRBV4-2 to TRBJ1-1, with a weak D call TRBD1 (5 bases). This CDR3 contains 15 residues. CDR1 is LGHNA, CDR2 YNFKEQ, per germline. Trimming took off 0 bases at V and 1 base at J, with 9 bases between the two ends.

This clonotype was recorded a few times. The chain couples TRBV29-1 to TRBJ2-7; D remains ambiguous. Germline CDR1 is SQVTM and CDR2 is ANQGSEA. Trimming took off 7 bases at V and 1 base at J, with 11 bases between the two ends. This CDR3 is built from 12 residues. DNA for the CDR3: TGCAGCGGGGGTCCCGGGTCCTACGAGCAGTACTTC. Its translation is CSGGPGSYEQYF.

V is TRBV4-2 and J is TRBJ2-2; D is ambiguous. V was pared by 1 base and J by 3 bases, with 12 bases between. CDR3 length equals 16 residues. Germline V gene lookup returns CDR1 LGHNA and CDR2 YNFKEQ. This CDR3 is CASSQAGTDYTGELFF. As DNA, the CDR3 is TGTGCCAGCAGCCAAGCTGGTACCGATTACACCGGGGAGCTGTTTTTT.